One sample yielded the 17 T cell receptor beta chains listed below, sequenced in a study of cytomegalovirus exposure and HLA in healthy donors. This table comes from immunoSEQ multiplex PCR, and its TCRdb copy is limited to in-frame clones, with some not included. Of about 200,000 clones in the sample, roughly 91% are singletons; the top ten hold roughly 2%. The source material was PBMCs. The receptors derive from a woman between 18 and 30 years old in good health and CMV-seropositive.

The chain joins TRBV28 to TRBJ2-7, with 8 bases lining up with TRBD2. The CDR3 has 13 amino acids. V was clipped by 9 bases and J by 0 bases; unmatched bases: 4. Germline CDR1 is MDHEN and CDR2 is SYDVKM. The CDR3 DNA sequence: TGTGCCAGTGGGCGGGGGGACTCCTACGAGCAGTACTTC. This translates into CASGRGDSYEQYF. Full variable domain (remainder filled in from reference TRBV28 and TRBJ2-7): DVKVTQSSRYLVKRTGEKVFLECVQDMDHENMFWYRQDPGLGLRLIYFSYDVKMKEKGDIPEGYSVSREKKERFSLILESASTNQTSMYLCASGRGDSYEQYFGPGTRLTVT.

The genes are TRBV7-8 and TRBJ2-2, with TRBD2 as a possible D gene (6 bases). Trimming removed 5 bases at V and 4 bases at J, with 17 bases between. The CDR3 sequence is 16 residues long. Germline CDR1 SGHVS, CDR2 FQNEAQ. Written as DNA, the CDR3 is TGTGCCAGCAGCCCGCCCCTCCGGGAGAGCACCGGGGAGCTGTTTTTT. Its protein is CASSPPLRESTGELFF.

V and J are TRBV30 and TRBJ2-1; TRBD2 might be the D (6 bases). The CDR3 has 15 amino acids. CDR1 GTSNPN and CDR2 SVGIG come from the germline V gene (reference sequence). Trimming removed 1 base from V and 8 bases from J, with 18 bases in between. CDR3 bases: TGTGCCTGGAGTGGATCTGGCGGGGCACTCGATGAGCAGTTCTTC. The encoded protein is CAWSGSGGALDEQFF.

The chain links TRBV21-1 to TRBJ1-2; TRBD1 is taken as the D call from the table, unchecked against the DNA. TRBV21-1 is a listed pseudogene. The CDR3 consists of 15 residues. The CDR3 here is CASSQGGRRVYGYTF. CDR3 DNA sequence: TGTGCCAGCAGTCAGGGGGGCAGGCGGGTTTATGGCTACACCTTC.

CDR3 amino acids: CASSSSPGTTSRGEQYF. DNA of the CDR3: TGTGCCAGTAGTTCCTCCCCCGGGACTACCTCTCGAGGGGAGCAGTACTTC. The J gene is TRBJ2-7, the V gene TRBV19; TRBD2 aligns across 7 bases. This CDR3 spans 17 amino acids. Germline V gene data show CDR1 as LNHDA and CDR2 as SQIVND (reference sequence). V gave up 5 bases and J gave up 7 bases; unmatched junction bases: 20.

This rearrangement joins TRBV11-2 to TRBJ2-7, with 7 bases identical to TRBD1. This CDR3 comprises 15 residues. CDR1 is SGHAT and CDR2 is FQNNGV in the germline V gene. V shed 5 bases, J shed 1 base, and the junction held 8 bases outside the gene matches. The CDR3 sequence is CASSTGTVVSYEQYF. DNA for the CDR3: TGTGCCAGCAGCACCGGGACAGTCGTTTCCTACGAGCAGTACTTC.

Comments on this clone: The germline gene is not matched at one end of the junction; a read error may be the cause. The same CDR3 can be traced to other DNA sequences in this sample. CDR3 loop: CASSLAGELGYEQYF. In nucleotides, the CDR3 is TGTGCCAGCAGCCTAGCAGGGGAGTTGGGGTACGAGCAGTACTTT. The chain couples TRBV27 to TRBJ2-7; D might be TRBD1 (6 bases). The CDR3 runs 15 residues. Germline V gives CDR1 MNHEY, CDR2 SMNVEV (reference sequence).

V usage is TRBV7-9 and J usage is TRBJ2-1; D is uncertain. The V end lost 0 bases, the J end lost 7 bases, and 7 bases lay between the germline ends. This CDR3 is built from 13 residues. In germline, CDR1 is SEHNR, CDR2 FQNEAQ (reference sequence). CDR3 loop: CASSLADLNEQFF. The CDR3 DNA is TGTGCCAGCAGCTTAGCAGACTTAAATGAGCAGTTCTTC.

The V and J genes are TRBV27 and TRBJ2-7; maybe TRBD1 (5 bases). CDR3 length: 14 residues. The V end lost 7 bases, the J end lost 2 bases, and 15 bases lay between the germline ends. Germline V lookup: CDR1 MNHEY, CDR2 SMNVEV (reference sequence). This chain's CDR3 is CASNPRAGTYEQYF. The CDR3, as DNA: TGTGCCAGCAACCCCCGGGCAGGGACCTACGAGCAGTACTTC.

The chain has TRBV6-6 and TRBJ1-2; TRBD1 aligns across 9 bases. With V trimmed by 6 bases and J by 4 bases, 6 bases remained unmatched. The CDR3 extends over 14 amino acids. Germline CDR1 reads MNHNY; CDR2 reads SVGAGI (reference sequence). The chain's CDR3 is CASSPTGGIYGYTF. The CDR3 nucleotides read TGTGCCAGCAGCCCGACAGGGGGTATCTATGGCTACACCTTC.

The rearrangement uses TRBV7-3 and TRBJ1-1, with D unresolved. The CDR3 covers 13 residues. Looked up from germline, CDR1 is SGHTA and CDR2 is FQGTGA. V dropped 4 bases and J dropped 1 base, with 7 bases sitting between them. The CDR3 region has the DNA TGTGCCAGCAGCTACCAGGAGAACACTGAAGCTTTCTTT. Protein: CASSYQENTEAFF.

The chain couples TRBV29-1 to TRBJ2-3; unclear D gene. V lost 6 bases, J lost 4 bases, and 17 bases lay in between. Germline V gene sequence: CDR1 SQVTM, CDR2 ANQGSEA. The CDR3 contains 14 residues. CDR3: CSVQDSGSPDTQYF. The CDR3 bases are TGCAGCGTCCAAGATTCCGGTAGCCCAGATACGCAGTATTTT.

The V and J genes are TRBV7-8 and TRBJ1-5; D uncertain. CDR1 and CDR2 from the germline V gene are SGHVS and FQNEAQ. The CDR3 totals 13 residues. Between the trimmed V and J ends, which lost 4 bases and 2 bases, there was a span of 6 bases. CDR3 sequence (DNA): TGTGCCAGCAGCTCCTCCCGCAATCAGCCCCAGCATTTT. It is translated as CASSSSRNQPQHF.

This chain links TRBV5-4 with TRBJ2-7; a possible D gene is TRBD1 (6 bases). Germline CDR1 and CDR2: SGHNT and YYREEE (reference sequence). CDR3 length: 14 amino acids. The V and J ends lost 0 bases and 2 bases respectively, with 9 bases between them. The CDR3 reads CASSLEQGTYEQYF. As DNA, the CDR3 is TGTGCCAGCAGCTTGGAACAGGGAACCTACGAGCAGTACTTC.

CDR3 nucleotide sequence: TGTGCCTGGAGTGGTTCCCCCGTCTATGGCTACACCTTC. This gives the protein CAWSGSPVYGYTF. This chain joins TRBV30 and TRBJ1-2, with D unresolved. V was cut by 1 base and J by 4 bases, with 10 bases left in between. This CDR3 is 13 amino acids long. From germline, CDR1 is GTSNPN and CDR2 SVGIG (reference sequence).

This sequence joins TRBV27 and TRBJ1-5, with 8 bases aligning to TRBD1. CDR1 MNHEY and CDR2 SMNVEV come from the germline V gene (reference sequence). V trimming: 6 bases; J trimming: 4 bases; junction bases outside the gene matches: 8. The CDR3 consists of 15 residues. The CDR3 DNA reads as TGTGCCAGCAGCCCCCTGGGACAGGAGAATCAGCCCCAGCATTTT. Translation gives CASSPLGQENQPQHF.

This rearrangement joins TRBV6-1 to TRBJ1-2, with 8 bases that match TRBD1. Germline V lookup: CDR1 MNHNS, CDR2 SASEGT. The V gene end was trimmed by 8 bases and the J gene end by 4 bases; junction bases not matched to a gene: 9. CDR3 length: 14 amino acids. CDR3: CASHPTGAPYGYTF. The CDR3 DNA is TGTGCCAGCCATCCGACAGGGGCCCCCTATGGCTACACCTTC.